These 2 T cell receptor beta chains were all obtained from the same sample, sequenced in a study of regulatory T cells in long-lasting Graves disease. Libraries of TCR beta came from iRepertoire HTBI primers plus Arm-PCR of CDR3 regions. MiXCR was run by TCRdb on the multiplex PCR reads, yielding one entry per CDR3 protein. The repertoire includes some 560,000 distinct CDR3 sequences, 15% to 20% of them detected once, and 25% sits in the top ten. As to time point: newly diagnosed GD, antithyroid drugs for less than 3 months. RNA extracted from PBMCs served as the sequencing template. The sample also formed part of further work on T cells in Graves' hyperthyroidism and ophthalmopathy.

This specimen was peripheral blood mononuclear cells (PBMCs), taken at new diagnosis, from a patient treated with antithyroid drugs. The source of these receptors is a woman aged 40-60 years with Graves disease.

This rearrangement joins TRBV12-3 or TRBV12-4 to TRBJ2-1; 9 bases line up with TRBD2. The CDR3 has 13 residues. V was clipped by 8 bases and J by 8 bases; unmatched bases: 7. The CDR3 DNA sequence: TGTGCCAGCCGCGGGGGGGTTATAGATGAGCAGTTCTTC. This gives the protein CASRGGVIDEQFF.

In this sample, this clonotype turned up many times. CDR3 loop: CASSWGEMNTEAFF. CDR3 in DNA: TGTGCCAGCAGCTGGGGTGAAATGAACACTGAAGCTTTCTTT. This sequence joins TRBV7-9 and TRBJ1-1; D ambiguous. The CDR3 sequence is 14 residues long. V lost 4 bases and J 0 bases, leaving 9 bases between the germline ends. Germline V gene lookup returns CDR1 SEHNR and CDR2 FQNEAQ (reference sequence).